This TCR beta chain was sequenced in a study of cytomegalovirus exposure and HLA in healthy donors. On the study more broadly: A data release that came early held approximately 85 million unique TCRs from HLA-typed donors.

V was pared by 5 bases and J by 3 bases, with 13 bases between. This CDR3 comprises 14 residues. The germline CDR1 and CDR2 sequences are WNHNN and SYGVQD (reference sequence). Findings of the study overall: TCR beta sequences reportedly predicted most subjects' HLA-A and HLA-B alleles accurately. A later analysis linked a missense DCLRE1C variant to TCR beta V- and J-gene trimming. Another analysis was done later, and it associated fewer than 20,000 TCR beta sequences with HLA alleles at 0.05 false discovery rate.

A word on this clone: Its target is not known.

Researchers ran the PCR with 60 Vbeta and 13 Jbeta primers. Only in-frame clones appear in the TCRdb table, and some are missing; sequencing was by immunoSEQ multiplex PCR. The data show 270,000 or so clones, about 93% seen once. The sequence came from a girl aged 2 to 10 in good health and CMV-seronegative. Sequencing was carried out using PBMCs. The chain uses TRBV10-1 and TRBJ2-5; D perhaps matches TRBD1 (7 bases). DNA for the CDR3: TGCGCCAGCAGTAGGGGGCGCGGGGAAGAGACCCAGTACTTC. Translation gives CASSRGRGEETQYF.